Included here is one TCR beta chain sequence, with context. The antigen is not known. Germline V gives CDR1 SQVTM, CDR2 ANQGSEA. CDR3 length equals 16 residues. Unmatched junction bases numbered 11, after V lost 3 bases and J lost 4 bases. The entry originates in a study of CD8+ T cells in alopecia areata. As the sequencing template, cDNA was produced by extracting RNA and reverse transcribing it. The method was immunoSEQ multiplex PCR; TCRdb's version includes in-frame clones alone and lacks a portion of them. The repertoire holds under 150,000 clones, with about 50% as singletons. Overall study results and limits: Researchers reported that TCR sharing among patients proved less clear than in mice, possibly HLA-linked. Sequencing of scalp samples also includes resident alphabeta T cells from normal skin.

This rearrangement joins TRBV29-1 to TRBJ1-1; 10 bases line up with TRBD1. This receptor was obtained from a human donor with alopecia areata. What was sequenced was NKG2D-low CD8+ T cells sorted from blood. CDR3 in amino acids: CSVDIIPGQGITEAFF. The CDR3 DNA reads TGCAGCGTTGATATAATACCGGGACAGGGGATCACTGAAGCTTTCTTT.